The T cell receptor (beta chain) described here comes from a study of response to subunit inactivated influenza vaccine. V lost 0 bases to trimming and J lost 7 bases, with 17 bases between them. The CDR3 is 17 amino acids. The V gene's germline CDR1 is KGHDR and CDR2 SFDVKD. Notes on this clonotype: The antigen is not known.

Study results and limitations: The authors suggested that every seasonal influenza vaccination recruits few new T cells.

One entry per CDR3 protein results from TCRdb running MiXCR on the RT-PCR reads. The table shows roughly 700,000 distinct CDR3 sequences, with approximately 14% occurring only once. This sequence was found in a man in his forties or fifties who received an inactivated influenza vaccine. V gene TRBV24-1 combines with J gene TRBJ2-2, with D possibly being TRBD1 (6 bases). The sample was PBMCs from blood, taken 14 days before vaccination. CDR3 protein: CATSDLREQGHGGELFF. The CDR3 coding sequence is TGTGCCACCAGTGATTTGCGGGAACAGGGCCACGGCGGGGAGCTGTTTTTT.